This TCR beta chain was recovered during a study of shared clonotypes between healthy human individuals. V was trimmed by 2 bases and J by 4 bases, leaving 14 bases between them. CDR1 and CDR2 from the germline V gene are SGHNT and YENEEA. The CDR3 runs 15 residues. An even split of each subset's genomic DNA across several immunoSEQ plates was performed. Unsorted PBMC DNA underwent sequencing on ten immunoSEQ deep assay plates. Produced via immunoSEQ multiplex PCR; TCRdb's table is partial and in-frame only. The sample contains fewer than 600,000 clones, about four fifths of which appear only once. Input material: PBMCs. The sequence derives from a woman aged 40 to 50 in good health. Some clones in this sample may be carry-over from other donors' samples. The rearrangement joins TRBV11-3 to TRBJ1-1; D ambiguous. In DNA, the CDR3 is TGTGCCAGCAGCTTAAAAGGTTCGGAGGTCACTGAAGCTTTCTTT. This codes for CASSLKGSEVTEAFF.